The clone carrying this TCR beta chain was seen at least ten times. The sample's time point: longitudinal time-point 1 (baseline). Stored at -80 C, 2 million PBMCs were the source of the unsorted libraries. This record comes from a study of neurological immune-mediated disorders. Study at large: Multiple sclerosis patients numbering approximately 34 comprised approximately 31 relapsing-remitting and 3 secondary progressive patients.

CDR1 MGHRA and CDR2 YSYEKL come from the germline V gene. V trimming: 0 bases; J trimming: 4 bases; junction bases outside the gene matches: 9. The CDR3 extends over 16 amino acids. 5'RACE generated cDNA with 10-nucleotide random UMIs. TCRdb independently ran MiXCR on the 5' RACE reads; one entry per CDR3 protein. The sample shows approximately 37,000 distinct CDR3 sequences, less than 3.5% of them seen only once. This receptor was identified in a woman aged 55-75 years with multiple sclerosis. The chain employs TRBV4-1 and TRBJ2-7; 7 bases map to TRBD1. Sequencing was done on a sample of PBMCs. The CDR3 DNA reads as TGCGCCAGCAGCCAAGATGACGCAGGGGGTCTTTACGAGCAGTACTTC. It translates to CASSQDDAGGLYEQYF.